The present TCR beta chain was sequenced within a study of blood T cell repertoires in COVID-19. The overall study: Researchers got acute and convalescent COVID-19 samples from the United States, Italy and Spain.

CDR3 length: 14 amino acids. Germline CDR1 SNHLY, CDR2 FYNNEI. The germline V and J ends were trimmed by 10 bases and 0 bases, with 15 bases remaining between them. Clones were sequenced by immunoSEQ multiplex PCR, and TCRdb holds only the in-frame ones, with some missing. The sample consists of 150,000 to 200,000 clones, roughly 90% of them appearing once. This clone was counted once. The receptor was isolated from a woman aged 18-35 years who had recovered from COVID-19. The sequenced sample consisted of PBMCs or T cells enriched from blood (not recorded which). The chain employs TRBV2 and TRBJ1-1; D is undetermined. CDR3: CANKKEGMNTEAFF. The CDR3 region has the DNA TGTGCCAATAAGAAAGAGGGAATGAACACTGAAGCTTTCTTT. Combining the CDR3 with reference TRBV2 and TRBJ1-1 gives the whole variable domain EPEVTQTPSHQVTQMGQEVILRCVPISNHLYFYWYRQILGQKVEFLVSFYNNEISEKSEIFDDQFSVERPDGSNFTLKIRSTKLEDSAMYFCANKKEGMNTEAFFGQGTRLTVV.